This T cell receptor beta chain derives from a study of blood T cell repertoires in COVID-19. The wider study: Sites across the United States, Italy and Spain contributed samples from acute and convalescent COVID-19. T cells, B-cell-depleted T cells, or PBMCs supplied cDNA or gDNA.

This clone was recorded once. An end of the junction differs from the germline gene, which may be a read error. Per the original methods: Amplification from reference gene primers served as the basis for estimated nucleated cell counts. Measured with immunoSEQ multiplex PCR; TCRdb has only the in-frame clones, and not every one. V, J and clone size reflect that table, while D and trimming were determined from the DNA. In the table there are under 250,000 clones, around 83% of which are singletons. This CDR3 spans 11 amino acids. Germline V gene data show CDR1 as SEHNR and CDR2 as FQNEAQ (reference sequence).

Sequencing was performed on peripheral blood. The sequence was obtained from a middle-aged man with active or convalescent COVID-19. The gene calls are TRBV7-9 and TRBJ2-3; tentatively, D is TRBD1 (6 bases). The CDR3 loop is CASSWTETQYF. The DNA for the CDR3 is TGTGCCAGCAGCTGGACAGAAACGCAGTATTTT.